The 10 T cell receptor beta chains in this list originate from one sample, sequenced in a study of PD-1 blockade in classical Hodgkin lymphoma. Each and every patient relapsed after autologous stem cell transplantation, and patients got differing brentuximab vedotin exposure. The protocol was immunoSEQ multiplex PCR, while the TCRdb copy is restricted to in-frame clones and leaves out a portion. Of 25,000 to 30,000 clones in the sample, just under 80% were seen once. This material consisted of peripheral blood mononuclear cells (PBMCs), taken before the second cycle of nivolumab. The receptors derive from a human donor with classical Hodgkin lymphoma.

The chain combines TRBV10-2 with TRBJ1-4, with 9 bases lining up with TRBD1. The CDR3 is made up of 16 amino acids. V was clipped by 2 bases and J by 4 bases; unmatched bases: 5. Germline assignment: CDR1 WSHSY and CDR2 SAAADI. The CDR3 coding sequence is TGCGCCAGCAGTGAGCAAAGGACAGGGGATAATGAAAAACTGTTTTTT. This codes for CASSEQRTGDNEKLFF.

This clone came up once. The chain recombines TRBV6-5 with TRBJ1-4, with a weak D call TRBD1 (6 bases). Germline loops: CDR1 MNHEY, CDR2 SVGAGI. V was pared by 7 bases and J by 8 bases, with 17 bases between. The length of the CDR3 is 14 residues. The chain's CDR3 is CASTKQGFGEKLFF. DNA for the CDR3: TGTGCCAGCACCAAACAGGGCTTCGGGGAAAAACTGTTTTTT.

This CDR3 is CASSVHNNYGYTF. The CDR3 nucleotides read TGTGCCAGCAGCGTACATAATAACTATGGCTACACCTTC. V and J are TRBV9 and TRBJ1-2; D call uncertain. Germline V lookup: CDR1 SGDLS, CDR2 YYNGEE. Trimming shortened V by 1 base and J by 1 base, and 5 bases separated the two germline ends. This CDR3 region has 13 residues.

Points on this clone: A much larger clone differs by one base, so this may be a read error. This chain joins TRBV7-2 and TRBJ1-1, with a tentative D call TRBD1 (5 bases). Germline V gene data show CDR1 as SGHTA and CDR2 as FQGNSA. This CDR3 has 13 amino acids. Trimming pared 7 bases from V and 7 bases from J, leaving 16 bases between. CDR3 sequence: CASNARQLLEAFF. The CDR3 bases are TGTGCCAGCAACGCCCGACAGCTACTTGAAGCTTTCTTT.

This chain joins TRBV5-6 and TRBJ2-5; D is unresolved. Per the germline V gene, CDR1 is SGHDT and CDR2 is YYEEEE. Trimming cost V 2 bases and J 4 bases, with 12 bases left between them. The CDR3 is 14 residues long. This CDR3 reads CASSFGLVSETQYF. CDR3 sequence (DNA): TGTGCCAGCAGCTTCGGGTTAGTCTCAGAGACCCAGTACTTC.

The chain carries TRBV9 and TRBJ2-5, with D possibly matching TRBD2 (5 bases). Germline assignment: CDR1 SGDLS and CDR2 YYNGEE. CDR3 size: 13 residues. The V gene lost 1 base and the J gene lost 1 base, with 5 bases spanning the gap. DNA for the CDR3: TGTGCCAGCAGCGTAAGCGGCCAAGAGACCCAGTACTTC. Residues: CASSVSGQETQYF.

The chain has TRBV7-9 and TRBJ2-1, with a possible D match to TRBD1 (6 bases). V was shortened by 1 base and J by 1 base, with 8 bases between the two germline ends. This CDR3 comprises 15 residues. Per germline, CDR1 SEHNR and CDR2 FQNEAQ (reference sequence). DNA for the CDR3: TGTGCCAGCAGCTTAGGAGGGGGATCCTACAATGAGCAGTTCTTC. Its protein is CASSLGGGSYNEQFF.

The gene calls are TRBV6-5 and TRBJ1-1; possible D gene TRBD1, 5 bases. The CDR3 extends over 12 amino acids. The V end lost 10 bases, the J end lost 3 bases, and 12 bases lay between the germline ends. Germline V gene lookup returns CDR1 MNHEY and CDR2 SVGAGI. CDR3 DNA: TGTGCCACCAGAACAGGTTACACTGAAGCTTTCTTT. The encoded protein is CATRTGYTEAFF.

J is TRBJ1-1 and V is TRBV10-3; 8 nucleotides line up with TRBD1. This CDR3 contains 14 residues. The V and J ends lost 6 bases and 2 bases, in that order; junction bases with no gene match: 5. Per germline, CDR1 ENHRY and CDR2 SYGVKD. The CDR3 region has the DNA TGTGCCATCAGGGACAGGGTCATCAACACTGAAGCTTTCTTT. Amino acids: CAIRDRVINTEAFF.

The CDR3 bases are TGTGCCAGCACAACAGGGCACACTGAAGCTTTCTTT. Its protein product is CASTTGHTEAFF. The V and J genes are TRBV11-2 and TRBJ1-1, with D perhaps TRBD1 (6 bases). CDR1 and CDR2 from the germline V gene are SGHAT and FQNNGV. This CDR3 spans 12 amino acids. The ends were cut back, 7 bases at V and 3 bases at J, with 9 bases in the middle.